This T cell receptor beta chain was captured by sequencing in a study of radiotherapy plus CTLA-4 blockade in lung cancer. Assay used: immunoSEQ multiplex PCR; TCRdb lists only in-frame clones, some missing. The data hold 85,000 to 90,000 clones, with about three quarters observed a single time. Germline V gene lookup returns CDR1 MNHEY and CDR2 SMNVEV (reference sequence). V trimming: 6 bases; J trimming: 5 bases; junction bases outside the gene matches: 4. The CDR3 consists of 13 residues. Sequencing was performed on peripheral blood, taken from a patient treated with radiotherapy plus ipilimumab. The sequence was collected from a human donor with non-small cell lung cancer that progressed on radiotherapy plus ipilimumab. The rearrangement uses TRBV27 and TRBJ2-1; 7 nucleotides align to TRBD2. CDR3: CASRSGIDNEQFF. The CDR3 nucleotides read TGTGCCAGCAGAAGCGGGATAGACAATGAGCAGTTCTTC.